A single TCR beta chain is shown here with its context. Antigen unknown. The germline V gene has CDR1 MDHEN and CDR2 SYDVKM. The CDR3 loop spans 14 amino acids. The trim removed 6 bases at V and 6 bases at J, leaving 4 bases unmatched. The sample belongs to a study of early T cells in non-severe SARS-CoV-2 infection. Study at large: Chains were not paired, and sequencing was done on bulk RNA from unsorted whole blood.

Unique molecular identifiers were attached to individual cDNA molecules. TCRdb fed the 5' RACE reads into MiXCR, producing one record per CDR3 protein. Among about 26,000 distinct CDR3 sequences listed, 4.4% were seen once. Study conclusions and caveats: A preference for anti-spike CD8 responses marked VDJdb matching, which missed private and CD4 specificities.

The receptor's source is an adult who was a healthcare worker with PCR-confirmed SARS-CoV-2 infection or an uninfected control (not recorded which). The chain is built from TRBV28 and TRBJ2-1, with 11 bases identical to TRBD2. The sequencing sample was made of whole blood. CDR3 amino acids: CASSPGTSGNEQFF. The CDR3 DNA reads TGTGCCAGCAGCCCCGGGACTAGCGGCAATGAGCAGTTCTTC.